One T cell receptor (beta chain) is described in this entry. What it recognizes is unknown. This CDR3 has 17 amino acids. V shed 4 bases and J 2 bases; nucleotides not matched to a gene: 8. The germline gives CDR1 SGDLS, CDR2 YYNGEE. The study ran its PCR with 60 Vbeta and 13 Jbeta primers. TCRdb's table, derived via immunoSEQ multiplex PCR, lists solely in-frame clones and lacks some. Among 150,000 to 200,000 clones, almost 80% were seen once, and the ten largest hold 0.85% to 1%. This sample was taken from a study of cytomegalovirus exposure and HLA in healthy donors. General study results and limits: In a later analysis, common viral pathogens appeared linked to several of the most significant clusters. Association of a missense DCLRE1C variant with TCR beta V- and J-gene trimming was reported in a later analysis. Immune exposure was documented only through CMV serostatus.

This TCR was sampled from a woman between 45 and 65 years old in good health and CMV-seropositive. The chain has TRBV9 and TRBJ2-5, with TRBD2 identical over 13 bases. Sequencing used PBMCs. The CDR3 region is CASSPQPGLAGQETQYF. CDR3 nucleotides: TGTGCCAGCAGCCCTCAACCGGGACTAGCGGGACAAGAGACCCAGTACTTC.